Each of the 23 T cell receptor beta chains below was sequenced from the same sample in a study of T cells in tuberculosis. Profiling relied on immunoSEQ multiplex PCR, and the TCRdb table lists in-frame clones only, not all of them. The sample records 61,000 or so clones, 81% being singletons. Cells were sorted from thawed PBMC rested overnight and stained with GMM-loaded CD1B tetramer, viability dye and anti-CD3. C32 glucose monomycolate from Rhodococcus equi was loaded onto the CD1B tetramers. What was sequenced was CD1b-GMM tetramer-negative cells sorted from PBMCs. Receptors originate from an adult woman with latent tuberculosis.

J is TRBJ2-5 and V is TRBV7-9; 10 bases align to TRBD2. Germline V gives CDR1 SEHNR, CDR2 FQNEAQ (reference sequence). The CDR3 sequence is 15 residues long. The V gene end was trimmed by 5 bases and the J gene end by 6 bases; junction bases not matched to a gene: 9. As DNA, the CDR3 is TGTGCCAGCAGCCCGCAGCGGGAGGGCCTAAAGACCCAGTACTTC. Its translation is CASSPQREGLKTQYF.

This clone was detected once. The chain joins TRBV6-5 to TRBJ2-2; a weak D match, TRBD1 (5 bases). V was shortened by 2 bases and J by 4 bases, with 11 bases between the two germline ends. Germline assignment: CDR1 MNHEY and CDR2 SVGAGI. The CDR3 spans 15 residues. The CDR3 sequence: CASSYMGLGTGELFF. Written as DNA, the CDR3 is TGTGCCAGCAGTTACATGGGGCTGGGCACCGGGGAGCTGTTTTTT.

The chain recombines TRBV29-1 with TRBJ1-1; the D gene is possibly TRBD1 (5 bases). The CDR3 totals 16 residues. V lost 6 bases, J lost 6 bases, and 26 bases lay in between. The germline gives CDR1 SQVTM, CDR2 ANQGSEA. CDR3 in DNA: TGCAGCGTCCGTTGGTCGGGGGGAGTTGGTGTCGCTGAAGCTTTCTTT. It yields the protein CSVRWSGGVGVAEAFF. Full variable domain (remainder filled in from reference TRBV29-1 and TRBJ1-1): SAVISQKPSRDICQRGTSLTIQCQVDSQVTMMFWYRQQPGQSLTLIATANQGSEATYESGFVIDKFPISRPNLTFSTLTVSNMSPEDSSIYLCSVRWSGGVGVAEAFFGQGTRLTVV.

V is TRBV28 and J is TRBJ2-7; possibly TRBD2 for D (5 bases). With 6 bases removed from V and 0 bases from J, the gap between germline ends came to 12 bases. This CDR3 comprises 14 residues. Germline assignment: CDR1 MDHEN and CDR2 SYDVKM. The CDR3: CASSLEGVSYEQYF. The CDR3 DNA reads TGTGCCAGCAGCCTTGAGGGAGTCTCCTACGAGCAGTACTTC.

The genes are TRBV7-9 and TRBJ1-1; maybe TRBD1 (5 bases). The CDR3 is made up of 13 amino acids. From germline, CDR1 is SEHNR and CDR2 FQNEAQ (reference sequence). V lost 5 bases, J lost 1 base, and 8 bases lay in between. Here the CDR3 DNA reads TGTGCCAGCAGCCCTACAGGGAACACTGAAGCTTTCTTT. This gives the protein CASSPTGNTEAFF. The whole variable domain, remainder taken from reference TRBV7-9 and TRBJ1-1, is DTGVSQNPRHKITKRGQNVTFRCDPISEHNRLYWYRQTLGQGPEFLTYFQNEAQLEKSRLLSDRFSAERPKGSFSTLEIQRTEQGDSAMYLCASSPTGNTEAFFGQGTRLTVV.

As DNA, the CDR3 is TGTGCCAGCAGCCTCAACACCGATCAGCCCCAGCATTTT. Its translation is CASSLNTDQPQHF. This chain links TRBV7-8 with TRBJ1-5; D is ambiguous. The V end was cut by 5 bases, the J end by 5 bases, with 10 bases between. CDR1 and CDR2 from the germline V gene are SGHVS and FQNEAQ. The CDR3 length is 13 residues.

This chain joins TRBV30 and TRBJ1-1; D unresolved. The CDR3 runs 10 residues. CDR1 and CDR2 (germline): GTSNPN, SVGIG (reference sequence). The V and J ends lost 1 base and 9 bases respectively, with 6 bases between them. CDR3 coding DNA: TGTGCCTGGAGTGCACTAAAAGCTTTCTTT. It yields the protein CAWSALKAFF.

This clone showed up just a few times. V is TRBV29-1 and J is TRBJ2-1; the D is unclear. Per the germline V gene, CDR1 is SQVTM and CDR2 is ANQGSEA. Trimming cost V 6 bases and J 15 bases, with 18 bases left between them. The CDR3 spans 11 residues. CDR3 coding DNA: TGCAGCGTCCAAACAACGACACTGAGGTTCTTC. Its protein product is CSVQTTTLRFF.

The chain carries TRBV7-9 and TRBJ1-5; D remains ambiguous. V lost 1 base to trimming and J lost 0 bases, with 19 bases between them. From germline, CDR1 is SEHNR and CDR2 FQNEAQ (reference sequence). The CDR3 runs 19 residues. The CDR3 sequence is CASSLDLRTERNSNQPQHF. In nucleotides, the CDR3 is TGTGCCAGCAGCTTAGACCTACGTACCGAGAGAAATAGCAATCAGCCCCAGCATTTT.

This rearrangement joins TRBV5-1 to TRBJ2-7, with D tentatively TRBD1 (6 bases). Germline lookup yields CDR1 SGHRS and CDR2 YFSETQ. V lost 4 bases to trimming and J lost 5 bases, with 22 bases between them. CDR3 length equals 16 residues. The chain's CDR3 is CASSPQGSDRTHEQYF. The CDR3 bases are TGCGCCAGCAGCCCCCAGGGGAGCGACAGGACCCACGAGCAGTACTTC.

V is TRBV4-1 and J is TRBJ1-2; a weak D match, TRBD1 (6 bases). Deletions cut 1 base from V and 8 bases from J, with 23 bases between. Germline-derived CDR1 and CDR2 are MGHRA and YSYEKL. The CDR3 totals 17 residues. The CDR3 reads CASSQALQGSPIRGYTF. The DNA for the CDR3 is TGCGCCAGCAGCCAAGCGTTACAGGGCTCCCCTATTCGGGGCTACACCTTC.

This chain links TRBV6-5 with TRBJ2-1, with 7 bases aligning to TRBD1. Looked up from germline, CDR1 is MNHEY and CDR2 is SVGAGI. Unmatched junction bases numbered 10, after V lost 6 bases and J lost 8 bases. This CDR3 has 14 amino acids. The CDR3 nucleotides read TGTGCCAGCAGCAACAGGGGTGGTCCGGATGAGCAGTTCTTC. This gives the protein CASSNRGGPDEQFF.

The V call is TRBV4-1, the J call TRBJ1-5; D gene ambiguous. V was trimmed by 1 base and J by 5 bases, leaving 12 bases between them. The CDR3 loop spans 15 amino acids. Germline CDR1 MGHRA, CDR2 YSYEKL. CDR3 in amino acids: CASSQGGHQDQPQHF. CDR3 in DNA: TGCGCCAGCAGCCAAGGTGGGCACCAGGATCAGCCCCAGCATTTT.

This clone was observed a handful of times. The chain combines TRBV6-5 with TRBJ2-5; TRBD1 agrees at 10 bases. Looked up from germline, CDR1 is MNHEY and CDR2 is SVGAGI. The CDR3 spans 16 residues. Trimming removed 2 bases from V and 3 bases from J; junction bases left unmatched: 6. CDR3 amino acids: CASSYNPGTGEETQYF. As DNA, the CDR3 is TGTGCCAGCAGTTACAACCCCGGGACAGGGGAAGAGACCCAGTACTTC.

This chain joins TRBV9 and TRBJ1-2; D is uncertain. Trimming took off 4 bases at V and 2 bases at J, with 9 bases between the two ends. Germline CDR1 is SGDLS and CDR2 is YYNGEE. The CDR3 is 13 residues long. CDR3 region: CASSKTTNYGYTF. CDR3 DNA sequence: TGTGCCAGCAGCAAAACAACCAACTATGGCTACACCTTC.

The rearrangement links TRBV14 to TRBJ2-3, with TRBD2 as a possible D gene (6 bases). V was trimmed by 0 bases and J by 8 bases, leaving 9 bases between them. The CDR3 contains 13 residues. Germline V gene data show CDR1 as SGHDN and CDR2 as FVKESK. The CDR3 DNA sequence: TGTGCCAGCAGCCAAGATATCGGGGGTACGCAGTATTTT. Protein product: CASSQDIGGTQYF.

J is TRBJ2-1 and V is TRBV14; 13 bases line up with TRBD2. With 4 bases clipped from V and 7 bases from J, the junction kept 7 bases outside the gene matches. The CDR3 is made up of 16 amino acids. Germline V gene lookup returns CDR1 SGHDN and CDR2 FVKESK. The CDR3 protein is CASSPGLAGVRNEQFF. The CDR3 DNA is TGTGCCAGCAGCCCTGGACTAGCGGGAGTGAGAAATGAGCAGTTCTTC.

The CDR3 coding sequence is TGTGCCAGCAGCGAGGAGGGAGCTTACAATGAGCAGTTCTTC. Translated: CASSEEGAYNEQFF. The chain joins TRBV9 to TRBJ2-1; TRBD2 is a possible D gene (6 bases). The CDR3 contains 14 residues. CDR1 and CDR2 from the germline V gene are SGDLS and YYNGEE. The V end lost 3 bases, the J end lost 4 bases, and 11 bases lay between the germline ends.

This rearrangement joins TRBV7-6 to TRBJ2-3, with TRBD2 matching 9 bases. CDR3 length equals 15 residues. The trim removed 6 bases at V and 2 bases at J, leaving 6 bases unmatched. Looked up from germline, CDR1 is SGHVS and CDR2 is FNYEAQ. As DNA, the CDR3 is TGTGCCAGCAGTCTGACTAGCGGACCCACAGATACGCAGTATTTT. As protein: CASSLTSGPTDTQYF. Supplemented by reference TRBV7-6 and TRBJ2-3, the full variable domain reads GAGVSQSPRYKVTKRGQDVALRCDPISGHVSLYWYRQALGQGPEFLTYFNYEAQQDKSGLPNDRFSAERPEGSISTLTIQRTEQRDSAMYRCASSLTSGPTDTQYFGPGTRLTVL.

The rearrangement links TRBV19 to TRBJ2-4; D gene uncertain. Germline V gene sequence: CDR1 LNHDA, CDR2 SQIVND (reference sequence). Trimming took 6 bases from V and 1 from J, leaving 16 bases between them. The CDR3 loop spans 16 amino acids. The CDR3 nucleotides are TGTGCCAGTAGCCCCTCTTCGGCCAGGGCCAAAAACATTCAGTACTTC. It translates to CASSPSSARAKNIQYF.

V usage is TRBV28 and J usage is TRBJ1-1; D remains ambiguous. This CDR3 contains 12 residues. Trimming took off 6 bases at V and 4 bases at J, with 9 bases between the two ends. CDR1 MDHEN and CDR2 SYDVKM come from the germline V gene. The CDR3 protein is CASRPSGTEAFF. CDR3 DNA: TGTGCCAGCAGACCATCGGGCACTGAAGCTTTCTTT.

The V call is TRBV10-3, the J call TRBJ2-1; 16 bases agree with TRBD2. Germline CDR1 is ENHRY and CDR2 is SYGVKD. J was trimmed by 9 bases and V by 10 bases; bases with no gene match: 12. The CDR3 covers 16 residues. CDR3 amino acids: CATAGGTSGRGPEQFF. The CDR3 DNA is TGTGCCACTGCAGGGGGGACTAGCGGGAGGGGTCCTGAGCAGTTCTTC.

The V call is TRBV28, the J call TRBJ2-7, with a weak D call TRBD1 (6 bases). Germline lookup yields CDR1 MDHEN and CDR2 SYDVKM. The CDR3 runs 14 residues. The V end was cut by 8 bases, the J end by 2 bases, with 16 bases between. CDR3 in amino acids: CASLKQGPPYEQYF. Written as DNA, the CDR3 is TGTGCCAGCCTGAAACAGGGTCCGCCCTACGAGCAGTACTTC. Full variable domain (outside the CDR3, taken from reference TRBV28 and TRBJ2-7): DVKVTQSSRYLVKRTGEKVFLECVQDMDHENMFWYRQDPGLGLRLIYFSYDVKMKEKGDIPEGYSVSREKKERFSLILESASTNQTSMYLCASLKQGPPYEQYFGPGTRLTVT.